This T cell receptor (beta chain) was captured by sequencing in a study of T cells in Graves' hyperthyroidism and ophthalmopathy. TCR beta CDR3 regions were amplified from RNA. HTBI primers were employed in a first-round RT-PCR of the TCR CDR3. From the multiplex PCR reads, TCRdb called clonotypes with MiXCR, one entry per CDR3 protein. Here the sample spans approximately 630,000 distinct CDR3 sequences, about 16% being singletons. Participants, patients aged 18 to 65, had newly diagnosed hyperthyroidism with a duration under 2 months. Each diagnosis was grounded in clinical symptoms, serum thyroxine and TRAb, thyroid ultrasound, and orbital computed tomography. 8.5 to 10 ml of fresh peripheral blood supplied the PBMCs. The CDR3 contains 13 residues. Germline V lookup: CDR1 SNHLY, CDR2 FYNNEI. Note on this clonotype: A read error may account for a junction end that differs from germline.

The V call is TRBV2, the J call TRBJ2-3; 8 bases are a match to TRBD2. This sequence originates from a woman in her 30s with Graves' hyperthyroidism. Sequencing used blood. CDR3 protein: CTSSGSRTDTQYF. DNA of the CDR3: TGTACCAGCAGCGGGAGTCGCACAGATACGCAGTATTTT.